Each of the 17 T cell receptor beta chains below was sequenced from the same sample in a study of cytomegalovirus exposure and HLA in healthy donors. The PCR contained 60 Vbeta and 13 Jbeta primers. TCRdb's copy holds only in-frame clones and misses some; the assay was immunoSEQ multiplex PCR. This sample carries about 77,000 clones, 78% of them seen once, and the ten largest clones take roughly 1.5%. Sequences were obtained from PBMCs. These receptors came from a man in his forties in good health and CMV-seronegative.

The genes are TRBV7-2 and TRBJ2-4; D is possibly TRBD1 (5 bases). The CDR3 is 14 residues long. Germline CDR1 and CDR2: SGHTA and FQGNSA. Trimming took 0 bases from V and 5 from J, leaving 8 bases between them. This chain's CDR3 is CASSLARVENIQYF. The CDR3 nucleotides read TGTGCCAGCAGCTTAGCCAGGGTCGAAAACATTCAGTACTTC.

A remark on this clone: At one boundary the junction diverges from the germline segment, which might be a read error. In the same sample, other DNA sequences code for this CDR3. This chain connects TRBV7-9 to TRBJ2-7, with TRBD1 matching 8 bases. Germline lookup yields CDR1 SEHNR and CDR2 FQNEAQ (reference sequence). This CDR3 has 14 amino acids. CDR3 amino acids: CASSRDRNSYEQYF. The CDR3 bases are TGTGCCAGCAGCAGGGACAGGAACTCCTATGAGCAGTACTTC.

The chain uses TRBV5-1 and TRBJ2-1, with TRBD2 matching over 9 bases. Germline assignment: CDR1 SGHRS and CDR2 YFSETQ. This CDR3 spans 15 amino acids. The ends lost 0 bases at V and 6 bases at J; junction bases unmatched: 4. For the CDR3, the DNA is TGCGCCAGCAGCTTGGGGGCTAGCGGGGTCAATGAGCAGTTCTTC. This sequence encodes CASSLGASGVNEQFF.

The V and J genes are TRBV28 and TRBJ2-5; 9 bases agree with TRBD1. The J call is in doubt because the DNA end fits TRBJ2-7 better. From germline, CDR1 is MDHEN and CDR2 SYDVKM. There are 12 residues in the CDR3. The CDR3 nucleotides read TGTGCCGGTGGGGACAGGGTCTACGAGCAGTACTTC. It codes for CAGGDRVYEQYF.

This chain links TRBV6-5 with TRBJ2-1, with 7 positions matching TRBD2. Trimming took 0 bases from V and 10 from J; bases not matched to a gene: 9. The CDR3 spans 15 residues. From germline, CDR1 is MNHEY and CDR2 SVGAGI. The CDR3 DNA follows: TGTGCCAGCAGTTACTCGGGGCGGGAGTCTTTAGAGCAGTTCTTC. Translating it yields CASSYSGRESLEQFF.

This chain links TRBV29-1 with TRBJ2-3, with 9 bases fitting TRBD1. J gave up 1 base and V 6 bases, and 5 bases lay outside the gene matches. CDR3 length: 14 residues. Looked up from germline, CDR1 is SQVTM and CDR2 is ANQGSEA. The CDR3 DNA follows: TGCAGCGTAGGCCGGGACAGGGGCACAGATACGCAGTATTTT. Translated: CSVGRDRGTDTQYF.

This clone was observed a few times. The genes are TRBV20-1 and TRBJ2-1; D remains unclear. The length of the CDR3 is 10 residues. V was shortened by 3 bases and J by 5 bases, with 2 bases between the two germline ends. CDR1 is DFQATT, CDR2 SNEGSKA, per germline (reference sequence). The CDR3: CSASDNEQFF. CDR3 nucleotides: TGCAGTGCTAGCGACAATGAGCAGTTCTTC.

This clone was seen a few times. This chain connects TRBV9 to TRBJ1-5, with a possible D match to TRBD1 (6 bases). The V end lost 5 bases, the J end lost 9 bases, and 18 bases lay between the germline ends. This CDR3 contains 14 residues. Germline V gene lookup returns CDR1 SGDLS and CDR2 YYNGEE. CDR3 protein: CASSAGQWTGPQHF. The CDR3 DNA is TGTGCCAGCAGTGCTGGACAGTGGACCGGGCCCCAGCATTTT.

The chain recombines TRBV15 with TRBJ2-7, with D uncertain. The CDR3 has 12 residues. Germline V CDR1 and CDR2: LNHNV, YYDKDF (reference sequence). The V end was cut by 7 bases, the J end by 3 bases, with 10 bases between. The CDR3, as DNA: TGTGCCACCAAACTCCTCGTCTACGAGCAGTACTTC. This gives the protein CATKLLVYEQYF.

The chain recombines TRBV7-6 with TRBJ1-2; weak D call: TRBD1 (6 bases). V was pared by 1 base and J by 2 bases, with 8 bases between. Germline V gene data show CDR1 as SGHVS and CDR2 as FNYEAQ. The CDR3 loop spans 14 amino acids. The CDR3 DNA reads TGTGCCAGCAGCTTAGGACAGGCGAACTATGGCTACACCTTC. Its translation is CASSLGQANYGYTF. The full variable domain, completed using reference TRBV7-6 and TRBJ1-2, is GAGVSQSPRYKVTKRGQDVALRCDPISGHVSLYWYRQALGQGPEFLTYFNYEAQQDKSGLPNDRFSAERPEGSISTLTIQRTEQRDSAMYRCASSLGQANYGYTFGSGTRLTVV.

The rearrangement uses TRBV18 and TRBJ2-7; D perhaps matches TRBD1 (5 bases). Between the trimmed V and J ends, which lost 4 bases and 4 bases, there was a span of 20 bases. CDR3 length: 16 amino acids. The V gene's germline CDR1 is KGHSH and CDR2 LQKENI. The chain's CDR3 is CASSLSRASISYEQYF. CDR3 nucleotides: TGTGCCAGCTCACTTTCCAGGGCCTCCATCTCATACGAGCAGTACTTC.

This chain uses TRBV5-1 with TRBJ2-5; TRBD1 aligns across 8 bases. The V and J ends lost 4 bases and 3 bases, in that order; junction bases with no gene match: 2. The length of the CDR3 is 13 residues. Germline V gene sequence: CDR1 SGHRS, CDR2 YFSETQ. In DNA, the CDR3 is TGCGCCAGCAGCGTACAGGGGGAAGAGACCCAGTACTTC. Protein: CASSVQGEETQYF.

This clone was found once. Here the CDR3 DNA reads TGTGCCAGCAGCCCGCAGGGGAGAGGCGGGGAGCTGTTTTTT. Translated: CASSPQGRGGELFF. The chain recombines TRBV7-3 with TRBJ2-2; the D gene is possibly TRBD1 (6 bases). CDR1 is SGHTA and CDR2 is FQGTGA in the germline V gene. This CDR3 spans 14 amino acids. The V and J ends lost 5 bases and 7 bases respectively, with 14 bases between them.

The V gene is TRBV7-9, the J gene TRBJ2-5; unclear D gene. The CDR3 spans 14 residues. Germline assignment: CDR1 SEHNR and CDR2 FQNEAQ (reference sequence). The V and J ends lost 7 bases and 3 bases respectively, with 15 bases between them. The CDR3 loop reads CASTDEYRKETQYF. In nucleotides, the CDR3 is TGTGCCAGCACCGATGAGTACAGAAAAGAGACCCAGTACTTC.

Points on this clone: The junction does not match germline at one end; this may be a read error. V gene TRBV19 combines with J gene TRBJ2-3; no clear D gene. CDR1 is LNHDA, CDR2 SQIVND, per germline (reference sequence). This CDR3 has 14 residues. CDR3 DNA sequence: TGTGCCAGTAGTATAAAGTTACTCACAGATACACAGTATTTT. It specifies CASSIKLLTDTQYF.

In its sample, this clone was seen once. The J gene is TRBJ1-1, the V gene TRBV4-2, with 7 bases lining up with TRBD1. The ends lost 2 bases at V and 0 bases at J; junction bases unmatched: 3. This CDR3 is 15 amino acids long. The germline CDR1 and CDR2 sequences are LGHNA and YNFKEQ. CDR3 DNA: TGTGCCAGCAGCCAAACGACAGGGATGAACACTGAAGCTTTCTTT. Its translation is CASSQTTGMNTEAFF.

The chain uses TRBV29-1 and TRBJ2-5; D is ambiguous. V was clipped by 4 bases and J by 5 bases, with 8 bases between them. The CDR3 covers 11 residues. Germline lookup yields CDR1 SQVTM and CDR2 ANQGSEA. The CDR3 loop reads CSVVHGETQYF. The DNA for the CDR3 is TGCAGCGTTGTTCACGGGGAGACCCAGTACTTC.